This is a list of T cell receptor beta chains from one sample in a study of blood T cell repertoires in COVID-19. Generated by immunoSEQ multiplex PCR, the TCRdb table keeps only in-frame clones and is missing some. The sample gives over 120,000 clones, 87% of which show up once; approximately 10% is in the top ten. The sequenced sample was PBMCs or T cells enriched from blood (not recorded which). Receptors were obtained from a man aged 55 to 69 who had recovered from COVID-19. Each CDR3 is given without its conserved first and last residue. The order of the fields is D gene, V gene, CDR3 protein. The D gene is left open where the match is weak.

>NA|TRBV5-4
ASSADAIFGAQETQY
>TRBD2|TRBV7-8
ASSFEAGLGYYEQY
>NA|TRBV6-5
ASSPRGLTGELF
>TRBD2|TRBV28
ASSPTSSGRVHNEQF
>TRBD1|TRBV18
ASSPLDRADYGYT
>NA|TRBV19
ASSIRGRNYGYT
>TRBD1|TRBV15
ATSRPGQGFSQPQH
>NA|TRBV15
ATSRGDGSPSYNEQF
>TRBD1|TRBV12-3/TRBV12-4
ASSFKGQGSYT
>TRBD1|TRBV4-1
ASSQDRGTGGRIRYGYT
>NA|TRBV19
ASTGPNYGYT
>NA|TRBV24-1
ATSDSLTDEQY
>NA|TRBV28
ASRGGVGDTQY